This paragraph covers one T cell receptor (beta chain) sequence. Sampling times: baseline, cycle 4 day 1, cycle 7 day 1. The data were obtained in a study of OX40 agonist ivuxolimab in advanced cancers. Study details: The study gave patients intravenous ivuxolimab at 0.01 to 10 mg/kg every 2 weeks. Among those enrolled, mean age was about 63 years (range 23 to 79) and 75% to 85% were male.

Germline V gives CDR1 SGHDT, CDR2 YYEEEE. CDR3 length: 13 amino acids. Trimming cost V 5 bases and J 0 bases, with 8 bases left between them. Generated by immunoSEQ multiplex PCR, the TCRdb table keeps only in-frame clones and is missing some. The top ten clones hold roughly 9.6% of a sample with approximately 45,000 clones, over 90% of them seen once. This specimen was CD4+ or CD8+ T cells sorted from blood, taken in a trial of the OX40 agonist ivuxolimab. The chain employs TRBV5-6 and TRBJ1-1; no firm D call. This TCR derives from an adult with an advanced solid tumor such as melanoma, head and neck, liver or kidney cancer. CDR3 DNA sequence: TGTGCCAGCAGTCTCGGGATGAACACTGAAGCTTTCTTT. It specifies CASSLGMNTEAFF.